Each of the 22 T cell receptor beta chains below was sequenced from the same sample in a study of a mutant IDH1 vaccine in newly diagnosed glioma (dated by TCRdb to the early 2020s). In the paper's terms, the time point label means: baseline, week 1 (first vaccination visit). What this sample's treatment or condition label stands for: pre-vaccination baseline after standard-of-care therapy. The library was made by the immunoSEQ multiplex PCR assay. The immuneACCESS repertoire file appears here via TCRdb, limited to in-frame rearrangements. These files lack a portion of the clones; in checked studies, under half of the deficit traces to unresolved V genes, and the cause of the others is not known. Within this sample are about 30,000 clones, with roughly four fifths of them counted one time only. The ten most abundant clones make up about 20% of the sample. Sequencing used PBMCs, obtained from a glioma patient treated with radiotherapy, temozolomide or both. These receptors all come from a young man with glioma.

The chain is built from TRBV10-1 and TRBJ2-2; 12 bases map to TRBD2. Germline V gene data show CDR1 as WNHNN and CDR2 as SYGVQD (reference sequence). The CDR3 loop spans 15 amino acids. V shed 5 bases, J shed 6 bases, and the junction held 4 bases outside the gene matches. CDR3: CASSPSGRAAGELFF. The CDR3 DNA is TGCGCCAGCAGTCCTAGCGGGAGGGCCGCCGGGGAGCTGTTTTTT.

The CDR3 nucleotides read TGCGCCAGCAGCTTGGCCCCCGAAAGCTCCTACAATGAGCAGTTCTTC. Protein sequence: CASSLAPESSYNEQFF. The rearrangement links TRBV5-1 to TRBJ2-1; the D is unclear. The CDR3 is 16 amino acids. The ends were cut back, 0 bases at V and 0 bases at J, with 10 bases in the middle. Germline V gene lookup returns CDR1 SGHRS and CDR2 YFSETQ. Together with reference TRBV5-1 and TRBJ2-1, the CDR3 gives the full variable domain: KAGVTQTPRYLIKTRGQQVTLSCSPISGHRSVSWYQQTPGQGLQFLFEYFSETQRNKGNFPGRFSGRQFSNSRSEMNVSTLELGDSALYLCASSLAPESSYNEQFFGPGTRLTVL.

This chain joins TRBV27 and TRBJ2-5; D gene unclear. CDR1 and CDR2 (germline): MNHEY, SMNVEV (reference sequence). CDR3 size: 10 residues. The V end was cut by 5 bases, the J end by 2 bases, with 0 bases between. CDR3 bases: TGTGCCAGCAGTCAAGAGACCCAGTACTTC. It codes for CASSQETQYF.

The chain employs TRBV21-1 and TRBJ2-2; the table's D call of TRBD1 was not tested on the DNA. TRBV21-1 is a known pseudogene. The CDR3 is made up of 19 amino acids. CDR3: CASSKAGQVRQANTGELFF. The CDR3 DNA reads as TGTGCCAGCAGCAAAGCTGGGCAGGTCCGGCAGGCGAACACCGGGGAGCTGTTTTTT.

This clone occurred a few times. Here the CDR3 reads CASSLVGAPPYF. The CDR3 bases are TGTGCCAGCAGCTTAGTAGGGGCTCCTCCCTATTTT. This chain joins TRBV11-2 and TRBJ1-3, with a tentative D call TRBD1 (5 bases). Germline V gene sequence: CDR1 SGHAT, CDR2 FQNNGV. This CDR3 is 12 amino acids long. V was shortened by 1 base and J by 16 bases, with 14 bases between the two germline ends.

The chain has TRBV4-1 and TRBJ2-4, with 11 positions matching TRBD2. V lost 4 bases to trimming and J lost 7 bases; unmatched junction nucleotides: 18. Germline V CDR1 and CDR2: MGHRA, YSYEKL. This CDR3 region has 19 residues. The CDR3 DNA sequence: TGCGCCAGCAGCCTACCGGGACTAGCGGCCTTAGGAGGGAAGAACATTCAGTACTTC. It is translated as CASSLPGLAALGGKNIQYF.

This rearrangement joins TRBV7-9 to TRBJ1-1; TRBD1 is a possible D gene (6 bases). The CDR3 spans 13 residues. CDR1 is SEHNR and CDR2 is FQNEAQ in the germline V gene (reference sequence). Trimming took 5 bases from V and 6 from J, leaving 13 bases between them. CDR3 residues: CASSAGTLAEAFF. CDR3 in DNA: TGTGCCAGCAGCGCCGGGACACTGGCTGAAGCTTTCTTT.

This chain connects TRBV4-1 to TRBJ2-1; either TRBD1 or TRBD2 may fit D (5 bases each). Germline CDR1 and CDR2: MGHRA and YSYEKL. The CDR3 consists of 13 residues. V was pared by 3 bases and J by 8 bases, with 11 bases between. CDR3 sequence: CASSHLRDDEQFF. CDR3 nucleotides: TGCGCCAGCAGCCATCTTAGGGACGATGAGCAGTTCTTC.

The CDR3 nucleotides read TGCGCCAGCAGCCAAGATTCAGGGGCGAGGACTGAAGCTTTCTTT. Translation: CASSQDSGARTEAFF. V is TRBV4-1 and J is TRBJ1-1, with D tentatively TRBD1 (6 bases). The V end lost 0 bases, the J end lost 5 bases, and 13 bases lay between the germline ends. CDR3 length: 15 amino acids. The germline gives CDR1 MGHRA, CDR2 YSYEKL.

The V call is TRBV5-1, the J call TRBJ2-6; no definite D call. Trimming pared 2 bases from V and 1 base from J, leaving 1 base between. Germline V CDR1 and CDR2: SGHRS, YFSETQ. The CDR3 is made up of 13 amino acids. The DNA of the CDR3 is TGCGCCAGCAGCTTATCTGGGGCCAACGTCCTGACTTTC. It codes for CASSLSGANVLTF.

The gene calls are TRBV28 and TRBJ2-7; 8 bases agree with TRBD1. The CDR3 is made up of 14 amino acids. V shed 7 bases, J shed 7 bases, and the junction held 12 bases outside the gene matches. Germline loops: CDR1 MDHEN, CDR2 SYDVKM. The CDR3 DNA reads as TGTGCCAGCACCAAGGCCCAGGGGGCTCAAGAGCAGTACTTC. It is translated as CASTKAQGAQEQYF.

The rearrangement links TRBV7-2 to TRBJ2-3, with TRBD1 as a possible D gene (6 bases). V lost 6 bases and J 6 bases, leaving 13 bases between the germline ends. Looked up from germline, CDR1 is SGHTA and CDR2 is FQGNSA. The CDR3 extends over 13 amino acids. Written as DNA, the CDR3 is TGTGCCAGCAGGCCCCAGGGGATTGATACGCAGTATTTT. Translated: CASRPQGIDTQYF. The full variable domain, completed using reference TRBV7-2 and TRBJ2-3, is GAGVSQSPSNKVTEKGKDVELRCDPISGHTALYWYRQSLGQGLEFLIYFQGNSAPDKSGLPSDRFSAERTGGSVSTLTIQRTQQEDSAVYLCASRPQGIDTQYFGPGTRLTVL.

V and J are TRBV5-6 and TRBJ1-1, with a possible D match to TRBD1 (5 bases). Between the trimmed V and J ends, which lost 4 bases and 1 base, there was a span of 14 bases. This CDR3 comprises 15 residues. CDR1 and CDR2 (germline): SGHDT, YYEEEE. This CDR3 is CASSQLGEGNTEAFF. The CDR3 DNA is TGTGCCAGCAGCCAACTGGGGGAGGGGAACACTGAAGCTTTCTTT.

This clone was counted a single time. The chain's CDR3 is CASSPQDRKETQYF. The CDR3 nucleotides read TGTGCCAGCAGTCCCCAGGACAGGAAAGAGACCCAGTACTTC. V is TRBV6-1 and J is TRBJ2-5; TRBD1 agrees at 7 bases. The trim removed 5 bases at V and 3 bases at J, leaving 6 bases unmatched. The CDR3 has 14 residues. Germline lookup yields CDR1 MNHNS and CDR2 SASEGT.

This clone was counted once. The CDR3 reads CASRSTSGQETQYF. CDR3 nucleotides: TGTGCCAGCAGATCGACTAGCGGCCAAGAGACCCAGTACTTC. This chain connects TRBV6-5 to TRBJ2-5; 9 nucleotides agree with TRBD2. This CDR3 has 14 amino acids. V lost 6 bases to trimming and J lost 1 base; unmatched junction nucleotides: 3. Germline CDR1 reads MNHEY; CDR2 reads SVGAGI.

The gene calls are TRBV7-2 and TRBJ1-5; D not resolved. The CDR3 has 14 amino acids. Germline V gives CDR1 SGHTA, CDR2 FQGNSA. Trimming cost V 5 bases and J 3 bases, with 11 bases left between them. The CDR3, as DNA: TGTGCCAGCAGCCCAGACGGATCCAATCAGCCCCAGCATTTT. Residues: CASSPDGSNQPQHF.

V gene TRBV30 combines with J gene TRBJ2-5; TRBD2 aligns across 8 bases. J lost 1 base, V lost 1 base, and 5 bases had no gene match. Germline V CDR1 and CDR2: GTSNPN, SVGIG (reference sequence). The CDR3 extends over 15 amino acids. CDR3 sequence: CAWSAAGGTQETQYF. CDR3 in DNA: TGTGCCTGGAGTGCGGCGGGGGGTACCCAAGAGACCCAGTACTTC.

The chain links TRBV19 to TRBJ1-5, with a tentative D call TRBD1 (6 bases). Trimming took off 7 bases at V and 1 base at J, with 14 bases between the two ends. The CDR3 sequence is 15 residues long. CDR1 and CDR2 from the germline V gene are LNHDA and SQIVND (reference sequence). The CDR3 region has the DNA TGTGCCAGTACCCCCGAGGGGGGGAGCAATCAGCCCCAGCATTTT. Amino acid sequence: CASTPEGGSNQPQHF. Full variable domain (remainder filled in from reference TRBV19 and TRBJ1-5): DGGITQSPKYLFRKEGQNVTLSCEQNLNHDAMYWYRQDPGQGLRLIYYSQIVNDFQKGDIAEGYSVSREKKESFPLTVTSAQKNPTAFYLCASTPEGGSNQPQHFGDGTRLSIL.

The rearrangement joins TRBV30 to TRBJ1-2, with D perhaps TRBD1 (6 bases). The CDR3 extends over 14 amino acids. Trimming stripped 4 bases from V and 4 bases from J, with 16 bases between. Germline V gives CDR1 GTSNPN, CDR2 SVGIG (reference sequence). CDR3 bases: TGTGCCTGGAACGGGGGCGTCGGGAGCTATGGCTACACCTTC. Translation gives CAWNGGVGSYGYTF.

The chain carries TRBV7-6 and TRBJ1-2, with a weak D call TRBD1 (6 bases). V was trimmed by 5 bases and J by 5 bases, leaving 21 bases between them. The CDR3 totals 16 residues. From germline, CDR1 is SGHVS and CDR2 FNYEAQ. The DNA for the CDR3 is TGTGCCAGCAGCCTCCCGGGGGCGGGGGGAGAGTATGGCTACACCTTC. This encodes CASSLPGAGGEYGYTF.

The count of this clone is one. The chain has TRBV6-5 and TRBJ1-2, with 9 bases lining up with TRBD1. The V segment lost 5 bases and the J segment 0 bases; nucleotides outside the gene matches: 1. Germline V gene data show CDR1 as MNHEY and CDR2 as SVGAGI. The CDR3 runs 14 residues. The CDR3 sequence is CASSTGGPNYGYTF. The CDR3 DNA reads TGTGCCAGCAGTACAGGGGGCCCTAACTATGGCTACACCTTC.

The chain combines TRBV18 with TRBJ2-1; D is unclear. The ends were cut back, 2 bases at V and 9 bases at J, with 8 bases in the middle. This CDR3 is built from 12 residues. Germline values: CDR1 KGHSH, CDR2 LQKENI. The CDR3 protein is CASSPGSFEQFF. CDR3 sequence (DNA): TGTGCCAGCTCACCAGGCTCTTTTGAGCAGTTCTTC.